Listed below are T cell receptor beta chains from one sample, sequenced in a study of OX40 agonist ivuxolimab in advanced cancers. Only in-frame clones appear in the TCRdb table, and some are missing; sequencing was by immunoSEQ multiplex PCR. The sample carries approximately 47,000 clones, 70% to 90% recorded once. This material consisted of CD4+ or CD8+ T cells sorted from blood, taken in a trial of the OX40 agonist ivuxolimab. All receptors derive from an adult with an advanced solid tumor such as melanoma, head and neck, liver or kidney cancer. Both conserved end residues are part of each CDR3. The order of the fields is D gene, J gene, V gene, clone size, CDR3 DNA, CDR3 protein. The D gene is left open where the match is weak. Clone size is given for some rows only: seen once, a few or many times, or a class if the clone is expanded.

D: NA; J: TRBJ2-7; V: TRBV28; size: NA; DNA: TGTGCCAGCAGTTTAACTCTGGAGAGGGACTTTACCTACGAGCAGTACTTC; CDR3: CASSLTLERDFTYEQYF
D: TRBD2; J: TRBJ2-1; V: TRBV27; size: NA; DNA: TGTGCCAGCATGGAGCCTAGCGGCTACAATGAGCAGTTCTTC; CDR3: CASMEPSGYNEQFF
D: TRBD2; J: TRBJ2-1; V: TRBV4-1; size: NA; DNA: TGCGCCAGCAGCCCCCGGCGGGGGTACAATGAGCAGTTCTTC; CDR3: CASSPRRGYNEQFF
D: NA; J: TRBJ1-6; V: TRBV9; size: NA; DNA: TGTGCCAGCAGCGGCGGTTCTAATTCACCCCTCCACTTT; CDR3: CASSGGSNSPLHF
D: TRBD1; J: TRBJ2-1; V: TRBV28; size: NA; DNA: TGTGCCAGCAGGGACAGGGGGTTTAATGAGCAGTTCTTC; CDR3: CASRDRGFNEQFF
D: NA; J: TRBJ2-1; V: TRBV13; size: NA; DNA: TGTGCCAGCAGTCCGACTGACAACTACAATGAGCAGTTCTTC; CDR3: CASSPTDNYNEQFF
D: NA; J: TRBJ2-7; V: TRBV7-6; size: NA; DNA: TGTGCCAGCCGGGCAGGGGCTGGCTACGAGCAGTACTTC; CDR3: CASRAGAGYEQYF
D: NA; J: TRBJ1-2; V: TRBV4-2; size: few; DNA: TGTGCCAGCAGCCAAGAGGGTTCCTATGGCTACACCTTC; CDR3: CASSQEGSYGYTF
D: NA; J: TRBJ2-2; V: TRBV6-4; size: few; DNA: TGTGCCAGCAGTCCAAGCCAGGACACCGGGGAGCTGTTTTTT; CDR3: CASSPSQDTGELFF
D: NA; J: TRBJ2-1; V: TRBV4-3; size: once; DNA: TGCGCCAGCAGCACAGGGTTAATCGGGGAGCAGTTCTTC; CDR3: CASSTGLIGEQFF
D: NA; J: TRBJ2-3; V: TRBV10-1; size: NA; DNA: TGCGCCAGCAGCGTGGACGGCGCTAGCACAGATACGCAGTATTTT; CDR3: CASSVDGASTDTQYF
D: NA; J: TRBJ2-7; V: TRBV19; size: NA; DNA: TGTGCCAGTAGTATGATTGCCAGTAGTTTGACCTACGAGCAGTACTTC; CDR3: CASSMIASSLTYEQYF
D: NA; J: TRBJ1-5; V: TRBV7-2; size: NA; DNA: TGTGCCAGCAGCCCCGGCGGGGATAGCAATCAGCCCCAGCATTTT; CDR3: CASSPGGDSNQPQHF
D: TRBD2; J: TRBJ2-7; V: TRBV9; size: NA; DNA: TGTGCCAGCAGCGTTGGGACTAGCTACGAGCAGTACTTC; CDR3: CASSVGTSYEQYF
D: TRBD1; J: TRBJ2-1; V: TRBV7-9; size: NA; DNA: TGTGCCAGCAGCTCAATAGGGACAGGGGGCTACAATGAGCAGTTCTTC; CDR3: CASSSIGTGGYNEQFF
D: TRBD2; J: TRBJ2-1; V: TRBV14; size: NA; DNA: TGTGCCAGCAGCCAAGTAGCGGGGGACAACTACAATGAGCAGTTCTTC; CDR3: CASSQVAGDNYNEQFF
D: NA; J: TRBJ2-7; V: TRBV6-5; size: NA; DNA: TGTGCCAGCAGTTACTCGTCCCTGGGATCCTACGAGCAGTACTTC; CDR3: CASSYSSLGSYEQYF
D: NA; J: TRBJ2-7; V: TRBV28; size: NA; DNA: TGTGCCAGCAGGCGGGGTTACGAGCAGTACTTC; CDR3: CASRRGYEQYF
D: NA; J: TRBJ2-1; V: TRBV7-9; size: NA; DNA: TGTGCCAGCAGCGCCCACAATGAGCAGTTCTTC; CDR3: CASSAHNEQFF
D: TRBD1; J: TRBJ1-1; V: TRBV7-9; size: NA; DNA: TGTGCCAGCAGCCGAGGGGACAGCTTCACAGCTTTCTTT; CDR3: CASSRGDSFTAFF
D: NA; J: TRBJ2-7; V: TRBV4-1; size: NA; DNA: TGCGCCAGCAGCCAAGAGGCTCGAAGCTCCTACGAGCAGTACTTC; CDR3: CASSQEARSSYEQYF
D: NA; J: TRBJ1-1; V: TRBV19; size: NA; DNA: TGTGCCAGTAGTGATACTCAGGAAGCTTTCTTT; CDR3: CASSDTQEAFF
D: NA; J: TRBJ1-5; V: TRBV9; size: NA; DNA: TGTGCCAGCAGCGCCGGGATTAATCAGCCCCAGCATTTT; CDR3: CASSAGINQPQHF
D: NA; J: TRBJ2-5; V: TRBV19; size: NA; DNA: TGTGCCAGTAACGAACCGGGCCACCCCGCGGAGACCCAGTACTTC; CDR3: CASNEPGHPAETQYF
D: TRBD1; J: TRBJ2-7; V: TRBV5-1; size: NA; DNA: TGCGCCAGCAGCTTGTTAGGGGGCGGCGCGTACGAGGAGCAGTACTTC; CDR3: CASSLLGGGAYEEQYF
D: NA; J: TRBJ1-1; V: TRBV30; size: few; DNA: TGTGCCTGGAGTGTACGGCTCGATGCTTTCTTT; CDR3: CAWSVRLDAFF
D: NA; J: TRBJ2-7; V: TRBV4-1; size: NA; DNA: TGCGCCAGCAGCCAAGTGGTAGGGCACGAGCAGTACTTC; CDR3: CASSQVVGHEQYF
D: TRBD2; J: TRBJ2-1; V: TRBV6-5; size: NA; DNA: TGTGCCAGCAGTCTCTTAGCGGGGGACTACAATGAGCAGTTCTTC; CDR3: CASSLLAGDYNEQFF
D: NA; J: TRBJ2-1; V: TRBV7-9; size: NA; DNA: TGTGCCAGCAGCTTCCGGGATGAGCAGTTCTTC; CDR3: CASSFRDEQFF
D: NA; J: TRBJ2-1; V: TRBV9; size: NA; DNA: TGTGCCAGCAGCGTAGGTGGAGGAACGAATGAGCAGTTCTTC; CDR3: CASSVGGGTNEQFF
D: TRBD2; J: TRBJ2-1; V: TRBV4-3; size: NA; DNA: TGCGCCAGCAGCCAAGAAGCCCCAGTTGGCGGGGGGGCCAGGAATGAGCAGTTCTTC; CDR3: CASSQEAPVGGGARNEQFF
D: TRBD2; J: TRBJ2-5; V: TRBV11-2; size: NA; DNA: TGTGCCAGCAGCCTACTAGCGGGTCAAGAGACCCAGTACTTC; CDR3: CASSLLAGQETQYF
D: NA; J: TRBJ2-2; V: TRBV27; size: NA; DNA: TGTGCCAGCAGTTCCCTGTTCGGGTTGGGCACCGGGGAGCTGTTTTTT; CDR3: CASSSLFGLGTGELFF
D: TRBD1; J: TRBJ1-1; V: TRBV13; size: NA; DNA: TGTGCCAGCACAGGGGGCCGGACTGAAGCTTTCTTT; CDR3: CASTGGRTEAFF
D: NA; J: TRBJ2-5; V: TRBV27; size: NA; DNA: TGTGCCAGCAGTTCCCGAGGACAGCCTAAGTTGGCCCAGTACTTC; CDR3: CASSSRGQPKLAQYF
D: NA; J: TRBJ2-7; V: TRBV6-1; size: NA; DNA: TGTGCCAGCAGTGAATCCTCCTACGAGCAGTACTTC; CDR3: CASSESSYEQYF